The rows below give T cell receptor beta chains drawn from one sample of a study of cytomegalovirus exposure and HLA in healthy donors. Sequenced by immunoSEQ multiplex PCR; TCRdb stores in-frame clones only, minus some. This table holds around 130,000 clones, about 8.5% found once. The sequenced sample was PBMCs. The source is a man in his forties or fifties in good health and CMV-seronegative. The CDR3 runs from the conserved cysteine through the conserved F or W. A D gene is named only where the DNA matches it firmly. Where a row states a size, it is once, few, many or the class of an expanded clone; other rows omit it.

>TRBV14|TRBJ2-7|NA|NA
TGTGCCAGCAGCCAAGTCGGGGTGCCTCCCTACGAGCAGTACTTC
CASSQVGVPPYEQYF
>TRBV19|TRBJ2-3|TRBD1|NA
TGTGCCAGTAGTATCCAGGGGGCAGATACGCAGTATTTT
CASSIQGADTQYF
>TRBV6-1|TRBJ1-5|NA|few
TGTGCCAGCAGTGATCACGGGGTTTTCGAACCCCAGCATTTT
CASSDHGVFEPQHF
>TRBV5-1|TRBJ2-5|NA|NA
TGCGCCAGCAGCTTGGGAGGGCAAGAGACCCAGTACTTC
CASSLGGQETQYF
>TRBV7-2|TRBJ1-2|NA|NA
TGTGCCAGCAGCTTAGTAGGGGGATCACAGTTACCTAACTATGGCTACACCTTC
CASSLVGGSQLPNYGYTF
>TRBV7-2|TRBJ2-1|NA|few
TGTGCCAGCAGCTTAGGGCCATGGAATGAGCAGTTCTTC
CASSLGPWNEQFF
>TRBV4-3|TRBJ1-2|NA|few
TGCGCCAGCAGCCGAGGACAGCTCAACTATGGCTACACCTTC
CASSRGQLNYGYTF
>TRBV19|TRBJ2-5|TRBD2|few
TGTGCCAGTAGTACACGGACTAGCGGGAGAGGCTCCCAAGAGACCCAGTACTTC
CASSTRTSGRGSQETQYF
>TRBV7-9|TRBJ2-5|TRBD1|few
TGTGCCAGCAGCTCCGGGACAGGGTGGGAGACCCAGTACTTC
CASSSGTGWETQYF
>TRBV4-3|TRBJ1-5|TRBD1|NA
TGCGCCAGCAGCCAAGATAGAGGGGGCCGACAGCCCCAGCATTTT
CASSQDRGGRQPQHF
>TRBV29-1|TRBJ2-1|TRBD2|NA
TGCAGCGTAGCCGGGACTAGCACACTCTACAATGAGCAGTTCTTC
CSVAGTSTLYNEQFF
>TRBV28|TRBJ1-1|NA|NA
TGTGCCGGCTCCCCGGGAGCGGGCACTGAAGCTTTCTTT
CAGSPGAGTEAFF
>TRBV5-1|TRBJ1-2|TRBD1|few
TGCGCCAGCACCGTCGGGACAGGGGACTATGGCTACACCTTC
CASTVGTGDYGYTF
>TRBV7-9|TRBJ1-1|TRBD1|NA
TGTGCCAGCAGCCCGAAGGGGGCCCAGGGGAACACTGAAGCTTTCTTT
CASSPKGAQGNTEAFF
>TRBV19|TRBJ2-2|NA|NA
TGTGCCAGTAGCCCCATGGGCAGGAACACCGGGGAGCTGTTTTTT
CASSPMGRNTGELFF
>TRBV5-1|TRBJ2-5|TRBD2|NA
TGCGCCAGCAGCCCCGGACTAGCGGGGGGGCCGTACGAGACCCAGTACTTC
CASSPGLAGGPYETQYF
>TRBV10-3|TRBJ1-2|TRBD1|NA
TGTGCCATCAGTGAGGTGATCTTCATAGGGGGCTACACTTTC
CAISEVIFIGGYTF
>TRBV4-3|TRBJ1-1|TRBD1|few
TGCGCCAGCAGCCCGGACAGGGGGAAATCTGAAGCTTTCTTT
CASSPDRGKSEAFF
>TRBV6-1|TRBJ1-2|NA|few
TGTGCCAGCACCTTGGCAGAAACTAACTATGGCTACACCTTC
CASTLAETNYGYTF
>TRBV19|TRBJ2-2|TRBD1|few
TGTGCCAGTAACGAACAGGGGAGCGGGGAGCTGTTTTTT
CASNEQGSGELFF
>TRBV10-1|TRBJ2-5|TRBD1|NA
TGCGCCAGCAGTGAGTCGACAGGGGAGACCCAGTACTTC
CASSESTGETQYF
>TRBV4-1|TRBJ2-1|TRBD2|NA
TGCGCCAGCAGCCAAGGCCCTAGCGGACGATACAATGAGCAGTTCTTC
CASSQGPSGRYNEQFF
>TRBV11-3|TRBJ1-1|NA|NA
TGTGCCAGCAGCTTAGGCAGGGGGAACACTGAAGCTTTCTTT
CASSLGRGNTEAFF
>TRBV10-3|TRBJ2-5|TRBD1|few
TGTGCCATCAGTGAGTCAGGGGGCGAGGCCCAGTACTTC
CAISESGGEAQYF
>TRBV6-5|TRBJ1-2|NA|NA
TGTGCCAGCAGTTACTTCCGGGGTTATGGCTACACCTTC
CASSYFRGYGYTF
>TRBV19|TRBJ1-1|NA|few
TGTGCCAGTAGTCCCCCCGGGAACACTGAAGCTTTCTTT
CASSPPGNTEAFF
>TRBV5-4|TRBJ2-7|NA|NA
TGTGCCAGCAGCTTGGAACGGGATAGCTCCTACGAGCAGTACTTC
CASSLERDSSYEQYF
>TRBV19|TRBJ1-1|TRBD1|few
TGTGCCAGTAGTATAGTTCCGGGACAGGCAGGCACTGAAGCTTTCTTT
CASSIVPGQAGTEAFF
>TRBV19|TRBJ1-5|NA|few
TGTGCCAGTAGTATAGACGGCGGGGAAATTCAGCCCCAGCATTTT
CASSIDGGEIQPQHF
>TRBV5-1|TRBJ1-1|TRBD1|NA
TGCGCCAGCAGCCCCTTCAGGGGGACGATCATGAACACTGAAGCTTTCTTT
CASSPFRGTIMNTEAFF
>TRBV4-1|TRBJ2-7|NA|medium-sized
TGCGCCAGCAGCCATTATTCCGAAATAGACGAGCAGTACTTC
CASSHYSEIDEQYF
>TRBV6-6|TRBJ1-6|NA|NA
TGTGCCAGCAGGGAAGACTATAATTCACCCCCCCACTTT
CASREDYNSPPHF
>TRBV5-1|TRBJ2-3|TRBD2|NA
TGCGCCAGCAGCCCACTGGGCGGGGGAGTGGATACGCAGTATTTT
CASSPLGGGVDTQYF
>TRBV14|TRBJ2-1|TRBD2|few
TGTGCCAGCAGCACTCTATGGCTAGCGGGAATGAATGAGCAGTTCTTC
CASSTLWLAGMNEQFF
>TRBV6-9|TRBJ2-5|NA|few
TGTGCCAGCAGTTATTGCTCAGTTCAGAATCAAGAGACCCAGTACTTC
CASSYCSVQNQETQYF
>TRBV11-2|TRBJ1-1|TRBD1|NA
TGTGCCAGCAGCAACAGGGGGCAGGACACTGAAGCTTTCTTT
CASSNRGQDTEAFF
>TRBV19|TRBJ2-3|TRBD2|NA
TGTGCCAGTAGTGGGGGGGGAGCAGATACGCAGTATTTT
CASSGGGADTQYF
>TRBV30|TRBJ1-5|TRBD1|NA
TGTGCCTGGCAAAAAACAGGGGCAGCTCAGCCCCAGCATTTT
CAWQKTGAAQPQHF
>TRBV10-3|TRBJ1-2|NA|few
TGTGCCATCAGTGAGTCGGGGGCTTCCTATGGCTACACCTTC
CAISESGASYGYTF
>TRBV6-6|TRBJ2-7|TRBD2|NA
TGTGCCAGCAGTTCCCGTGGTAGCGGGGGGGACTACGAGCAGTACTTC
CASSSRGSGGDYEQYF
>TRBV29-1|TRBJ2-1|NA|NA
TGCAGCGTTGGTACAGACGGTGAGCAGTTCTTC
CSVGTDGEQFF
>TRBV11-2|TRBJ2-3|TRBD2|NA
TGTGCCAGCAGATCGAGCGGGGGGCTCACAGATACGCAGTATTTT
CASRSSGGLTDTQYF
>TRBV10-3|TRBJ1-2|NA|few
TGTGCCATCAGTGAGAGGGCAGGGGAACATGGCTACACCTTC
CAISERAGEHGYTF
>TRBV9|TRBJ2-5|TRBD2|few
TGTGCCAGCAGCCCGGGACTAGAGGGAGAGACCCAGTACTTC
CASSPGLEGETQYF
>TRBV5-4|TRBJ2-7|NA|NA
TGTGCCAGCAGCTTGGGTCCCGGGGCCTACGAGCAGTACTTC
CASSLGPGAYEQYF
>TRBV5-4|TRBJ2-3|TRBD2|NA
TGTGCCAGCAGTCCCCGGGCGGGGGGGGTCACAGATACGCAGTATTTT
CASSPRAGGVTDTQYF
>TRBV7-2|TRBJ2-5|NA|NA
TGTGCCAGCAGCTTCCGGGAATCCTATGAGACCCAGTACTTC
CASSFRESYETQYF
>TRBV10-2|TRBJ2-1|TRBD1|few
TGCGCCAGCAGTTCGACAGGGTACTACAATGAGCAGTTCTTC
CASSSTGYYNEQFF
>TRBV27|TRBJ2-6|TRBD1|NA
TGTGCCAGCAGTCACAACAGGGGGTATGCCGGGGCCAACGTCCTGACTTTC
CASSHNRGYAGANVLTF
>TRBV6-5|TRBJ2-7|NA|NA
TGTGCCAGCAGTTACCTCGCCAGGGGAGCGCAATACGAGCAGTACTTC
CASSYLARGAQYEQYF
>TRBV6-5|TRBJ2-3|NA|NA
TGTGCCAGCAGTACGGACACCCCCACAGATACGCAGTATTTT
CASSTDTPTDTQYF
>TRBV5-4|TRBJ1-2|NA|NA
TGTGCCAGCAGCTCCCCGGCAGCGCACTATGGCTACACCTTC
CASSSPAAHYGYTF
>TRBV2|TRBJ1-4|NA|few
TGTGCCAGCAGGGGGCAAGCGGAAAAACTGTTTTTT
CASRGQAEKLFF
>TRBV27|TRBJ1-5|TRBD1|few
TGTGCCAGCAGTTTACAGGGGGCTAATCAGCCCCAGCATTTT
CASSLQGANQPQHF